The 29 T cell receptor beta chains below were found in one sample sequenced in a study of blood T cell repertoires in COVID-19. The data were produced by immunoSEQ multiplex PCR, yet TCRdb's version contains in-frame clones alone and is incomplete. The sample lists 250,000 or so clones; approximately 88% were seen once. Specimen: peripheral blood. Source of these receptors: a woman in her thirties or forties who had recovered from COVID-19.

The CDR3 region has the DNA TGTGCCACCAGTGAGGACAGCGGGAGCGCTGAGCAGTTCTTC. It encodes CATSEDSGSAEQFF. This chain links TRBV24-1 with TRBJ2-1; 8 nucleotides line up with TRBD2. Germline V gives CDR1 KGHDR, CDR2 SFDVKD. With V trimmed by 4 bases and J by 9 bases, 7 bases remained unmatched. CDR3 length: 14 residues.

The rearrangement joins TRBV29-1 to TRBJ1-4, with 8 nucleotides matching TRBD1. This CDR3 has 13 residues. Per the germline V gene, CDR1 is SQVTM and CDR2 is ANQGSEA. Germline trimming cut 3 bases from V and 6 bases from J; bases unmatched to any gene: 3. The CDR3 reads CSVETGDHEKLFF. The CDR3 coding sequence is TGCAGCGTTGAGACAGGGGACCATGAAAAACTGTTTTTT.

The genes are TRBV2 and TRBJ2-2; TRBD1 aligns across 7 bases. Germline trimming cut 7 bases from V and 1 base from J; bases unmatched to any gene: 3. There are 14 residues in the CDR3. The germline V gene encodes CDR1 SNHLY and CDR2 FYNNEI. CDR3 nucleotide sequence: TGTGCCAGCAACGGACAGGAGAACACCGGGGAGCTGTTTTTT. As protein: CASNGQENTGELFF.

The CDR3 spells CASSLYYSNQPQHF. CDR3 in DNA: TGTGCCAGCAGCTTATATTATAGCAATCAGCCCCAGCATTTT. V is TRBV7-8 and J is TRBJ1-5; D is uncertain. CDR1 and CDR2 from the germline V gene are SGHVS and FQNEAQ. V was pared by 2 bases and J by 0 bases, with 5 bases between. The CDR3 has 14 amino acids. Full variable domain (outside the CDR3, taken from reference TRBV7-8 and TRBJ1-5): GAGVSQSPRYKVAKRGQDVALRCDPISGHVSLFWYQQALGQGPEFLTYFQNEAQLDKSGLPSDRFFAERPEGSVSTLKIQRTQQEDSAVYLCASSLYYSNQPQHFGDGTRLSIL.

DNA of the CDR3: TGTGCCAGCAGTCTCAGGGAAAGTTCCTACGAGCAGTACTTC. This translates into CASSLRESSYEQYF. V and J are TRBV6-5 and TRBJ2-7; weak D call: TRBD1 (5 bases). Germline CDR1 is MNHEY and CDR2 is SVGAGI. The CDR3 runs to 14 residues. V lost 5 bases, J lost 1 base, and 12 bases lay in between.

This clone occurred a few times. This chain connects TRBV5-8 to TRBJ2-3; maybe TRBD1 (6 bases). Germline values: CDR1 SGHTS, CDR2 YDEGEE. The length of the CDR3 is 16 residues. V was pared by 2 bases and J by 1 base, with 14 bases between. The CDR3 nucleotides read TGTGCCAGCAGCTTAGACCCAGGGGTTGGCACAGATACGCAGTATTTT. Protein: CASSLDPGVGTDTQYF.

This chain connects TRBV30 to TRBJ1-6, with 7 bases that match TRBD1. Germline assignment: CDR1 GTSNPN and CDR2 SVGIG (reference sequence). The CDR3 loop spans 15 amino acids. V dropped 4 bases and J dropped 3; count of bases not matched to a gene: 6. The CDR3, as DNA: TGTGCCTGGACTAAGGGGGCTGTCTATAATTCACCCCTCCACTTT. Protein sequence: CAWTKGAVYNSPLHF.

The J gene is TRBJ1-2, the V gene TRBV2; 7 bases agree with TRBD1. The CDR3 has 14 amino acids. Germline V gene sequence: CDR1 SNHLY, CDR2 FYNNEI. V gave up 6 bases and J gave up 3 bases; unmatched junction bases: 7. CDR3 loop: CASRRGQGDYGYTF. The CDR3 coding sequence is TGTGCCAGCAGGAGGGGGCAGGGAGACTATGGCTACACCTTC. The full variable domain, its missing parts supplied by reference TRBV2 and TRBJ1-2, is EPEVTQTPSHQVTQMGQEVILRCVPISNHLYFYWYRQILGQKVEFLVSFYNNEISEKSEIFDDQFSVERPDGSNFTLKIRSTKLEDSAMYFCASRRGQGDYGYTFGSGTRLTVV.

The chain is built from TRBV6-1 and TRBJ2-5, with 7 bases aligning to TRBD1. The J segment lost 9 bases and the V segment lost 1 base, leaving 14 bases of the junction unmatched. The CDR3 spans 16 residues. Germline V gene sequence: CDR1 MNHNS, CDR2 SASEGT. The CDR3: CASSEEIVGQAGAQYF. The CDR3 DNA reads TGTGCCAGCAGTGAAGAGATAGTAGGACAGGCCGGGGCCCAGTACTTC.

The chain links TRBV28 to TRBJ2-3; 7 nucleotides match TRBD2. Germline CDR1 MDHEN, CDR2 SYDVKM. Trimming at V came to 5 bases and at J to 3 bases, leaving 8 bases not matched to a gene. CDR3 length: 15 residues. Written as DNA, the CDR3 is TGTGCCAGCAGTCTAACTAGCGACCGTACAGATACGCAGTATTTT. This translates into CASSLTSDRTDTQYF.

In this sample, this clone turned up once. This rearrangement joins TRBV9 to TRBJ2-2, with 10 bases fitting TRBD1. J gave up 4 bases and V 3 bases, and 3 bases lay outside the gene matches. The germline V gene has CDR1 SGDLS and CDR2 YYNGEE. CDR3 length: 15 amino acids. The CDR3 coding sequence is TGTGCCAGCAGCGCCGGGACAGGGGCCACCGGGGAGCTGTTTTTT. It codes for CASSAGTGATGELFF. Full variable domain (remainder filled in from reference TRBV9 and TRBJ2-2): DSGVTQTPKHLITATGQRVTLRCSPRSGDLSVYWYQQSLDQGLQFLIQYYNGEERAKGNILERFSAQQFPDLHSELNLSSLELGDSALYFCASSAGTGATGELFFGEGSRLTVL.

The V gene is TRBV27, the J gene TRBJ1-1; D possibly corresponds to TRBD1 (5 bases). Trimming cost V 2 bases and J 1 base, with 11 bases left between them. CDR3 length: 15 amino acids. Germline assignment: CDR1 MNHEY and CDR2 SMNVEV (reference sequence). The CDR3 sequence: CASSLNAGWNTEAFF. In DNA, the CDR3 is TGTGCCAGCAGTTTAAATGCAGGGTGGAACACTGAAGCTTTCTTT.

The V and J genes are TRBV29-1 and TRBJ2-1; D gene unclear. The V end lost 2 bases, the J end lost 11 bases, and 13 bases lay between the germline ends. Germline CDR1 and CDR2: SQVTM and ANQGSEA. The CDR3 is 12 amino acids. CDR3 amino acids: CSVEPSGLQQFF. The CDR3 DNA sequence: TGCAGCGTTGAACCATCAGGATTGCAGCAGTTCTTC.

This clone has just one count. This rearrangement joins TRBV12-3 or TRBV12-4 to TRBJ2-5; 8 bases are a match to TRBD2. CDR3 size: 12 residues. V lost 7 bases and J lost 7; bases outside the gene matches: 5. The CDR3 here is CASTPAGGTQYF. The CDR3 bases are TGTGCCAGCACCCCTGCGGGAGGGACCCAGTACTTC.

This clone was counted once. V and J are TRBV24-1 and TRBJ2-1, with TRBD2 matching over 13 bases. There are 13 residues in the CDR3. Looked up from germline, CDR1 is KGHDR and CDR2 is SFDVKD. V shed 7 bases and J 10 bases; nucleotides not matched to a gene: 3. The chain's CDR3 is CATRLAGGDEQFF. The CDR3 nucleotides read TGTGCCACCAGACTAGCGGGAGGGGACGAGCAGTTCTTC.

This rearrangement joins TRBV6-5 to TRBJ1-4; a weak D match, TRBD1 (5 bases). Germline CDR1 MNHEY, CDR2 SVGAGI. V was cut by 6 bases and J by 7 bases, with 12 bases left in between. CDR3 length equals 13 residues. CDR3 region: CASRGGAAEKLFF. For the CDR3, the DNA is TGTGCCAGCAGAGGAGGGGCAGCTGAAAAACTGTTTTTT.

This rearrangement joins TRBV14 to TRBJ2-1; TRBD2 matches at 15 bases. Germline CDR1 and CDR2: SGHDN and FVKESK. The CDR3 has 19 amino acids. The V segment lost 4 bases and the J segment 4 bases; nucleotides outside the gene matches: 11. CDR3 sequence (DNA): TGTGCCAGCAGCCCAATTGGGACTAGCGGGAGGAGAAGGTACAATGAGCAGTTCTTC. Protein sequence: CASSPIGTSGRRRYNEQFF.

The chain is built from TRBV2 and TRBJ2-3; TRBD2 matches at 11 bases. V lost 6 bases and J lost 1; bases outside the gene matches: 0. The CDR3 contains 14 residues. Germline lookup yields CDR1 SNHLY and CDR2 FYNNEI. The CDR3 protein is CASRGLAGTDTQYF. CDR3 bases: TGTGCCAGCAGGGGACTAGCGGGCACAGATACGCAGTATTTT.

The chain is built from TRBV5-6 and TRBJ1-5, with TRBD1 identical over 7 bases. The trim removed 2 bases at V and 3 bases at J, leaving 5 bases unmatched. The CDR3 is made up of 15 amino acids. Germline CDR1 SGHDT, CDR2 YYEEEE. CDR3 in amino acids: CASSLPDRDNQPQHF. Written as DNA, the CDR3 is TGTGCCAGCAGCTTACCAGACAGGGACAATCAGCCCCAGCATTTT.

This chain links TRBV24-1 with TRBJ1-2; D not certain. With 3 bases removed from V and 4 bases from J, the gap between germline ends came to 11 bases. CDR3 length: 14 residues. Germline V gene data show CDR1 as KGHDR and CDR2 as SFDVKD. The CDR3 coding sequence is TGTGCCACCAGTGATCGCATGAGAGGCTATGGCTACACCTTC. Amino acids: CATSDRMRGYGYTF.

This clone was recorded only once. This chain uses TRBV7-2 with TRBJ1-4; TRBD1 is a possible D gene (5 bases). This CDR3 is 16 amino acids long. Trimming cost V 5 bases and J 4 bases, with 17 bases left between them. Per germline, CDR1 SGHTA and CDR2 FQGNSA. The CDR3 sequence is CASSQQGGKNNEKLFF. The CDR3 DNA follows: TGTGCCAGCAGCCAGCAGGGCGGGAAGAATAATGAAAAACTGTTTTTT.

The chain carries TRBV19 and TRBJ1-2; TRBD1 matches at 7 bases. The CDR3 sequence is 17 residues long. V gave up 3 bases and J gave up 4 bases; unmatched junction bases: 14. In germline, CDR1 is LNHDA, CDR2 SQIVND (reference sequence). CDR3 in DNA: TGTGCCAGTAGTATGGGCCTACTAGAGGGGGCAGGCTATGGCTACACCTTC. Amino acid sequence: CASSMGLLEGAGYGYTF.

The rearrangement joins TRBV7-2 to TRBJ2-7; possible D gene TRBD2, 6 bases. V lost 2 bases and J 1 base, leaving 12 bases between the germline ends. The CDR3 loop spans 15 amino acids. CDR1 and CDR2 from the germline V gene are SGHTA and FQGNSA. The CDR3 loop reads CASSLMGGESYEQYF. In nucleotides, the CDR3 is TGTGCCAGCAGCTTAATGGGCGGGGAGTCCTACGAGCAGTACTTC.

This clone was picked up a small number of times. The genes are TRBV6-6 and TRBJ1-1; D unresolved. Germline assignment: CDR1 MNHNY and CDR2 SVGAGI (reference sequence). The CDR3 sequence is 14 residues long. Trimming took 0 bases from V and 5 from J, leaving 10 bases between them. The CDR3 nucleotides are TGTGCCAGCAGTTACTCAGAAGGGAGGACTGAAGCTTTCTTT. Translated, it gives CASSYSEGRTEAFF.

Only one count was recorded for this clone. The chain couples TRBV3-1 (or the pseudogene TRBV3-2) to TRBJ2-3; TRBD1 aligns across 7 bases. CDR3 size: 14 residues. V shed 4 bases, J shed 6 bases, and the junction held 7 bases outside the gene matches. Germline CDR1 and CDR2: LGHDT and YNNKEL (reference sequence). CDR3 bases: TGTGCCAGCAGCCCCGGACAGGCCCCGGATACGCAGTATTTT. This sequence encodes CASSPGQAPDTQYF.

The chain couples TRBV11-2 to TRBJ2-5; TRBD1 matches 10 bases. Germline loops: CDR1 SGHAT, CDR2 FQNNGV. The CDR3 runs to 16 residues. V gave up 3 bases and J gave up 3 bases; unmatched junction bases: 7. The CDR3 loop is CASSLGTGTGEETQYF. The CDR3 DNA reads TGTGCCAGCAGCTTGGGAACCGGGACAGGGGAAGAGACCCAGTACTTC.

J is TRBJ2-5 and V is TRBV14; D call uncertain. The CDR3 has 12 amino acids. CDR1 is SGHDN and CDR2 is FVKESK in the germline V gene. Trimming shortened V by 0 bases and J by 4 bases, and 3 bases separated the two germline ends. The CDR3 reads CASSQDLETQYF. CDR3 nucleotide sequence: TGTGCCAGCAGCCAAGATCTAGAGACCCAGTACTTC. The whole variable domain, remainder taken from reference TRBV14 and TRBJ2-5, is EAGVTQFPSHSVIEKGQTVTLRCDPISGHDNLYWYRRVMGKEIKFLLHFVKESKQDESGMPNNRFLAERTGGTYSTLKVQPAELEDSGVYFCASSQDLETQYFGPGTRLLVL.

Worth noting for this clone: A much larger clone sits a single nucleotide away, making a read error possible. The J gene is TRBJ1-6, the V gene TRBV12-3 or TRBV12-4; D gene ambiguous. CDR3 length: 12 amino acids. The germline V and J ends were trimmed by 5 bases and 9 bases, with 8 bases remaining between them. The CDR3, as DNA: TGTGCCAGCAGTCCCTCGTTTTCACCCCTCCACTTT. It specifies CASSPSFSPLHF.

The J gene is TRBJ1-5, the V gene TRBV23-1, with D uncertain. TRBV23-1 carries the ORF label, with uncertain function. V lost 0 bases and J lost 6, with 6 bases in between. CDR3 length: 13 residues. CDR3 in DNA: TGCGCCAGCAGTCAATCGCGAACTCAGCCCCAGCATTTT. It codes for CASSQSRTQPQHF.